These T cell receptor beta chains were read from a single sample in a study of blood T cell repertoires in COVID-19. Sequencing was performed with immunoSEQ multiplex PCR; in TCRdb, only in-frame clones are kept and a portion is missing. Altogether over 200,000 clones are present, around nine tenths being singletons, with the ten largest covering approximately 12%. Sequenced input: peripheral blood. Source of these receptors: a woman younger than 35 who had recovered from COVID-19. CDR3s include the opening cysteine and the closing phenylalanine or tryptophan. A D gene is named only where the DNA matches it firmly. Not every row has a clone size; where given, it reads once, few, many or a size class.

clone size: -
D gene: -
J gene: TRBJ2-4
V gene: TRBV27
CDR3 DNA: TGTGCCAGCAGTCTACTCCCAGGGATTTCGGACATTCAGTACTTC
CDR3 protein: CASSLLPGISDIQYF

clone size: -
D gene: TRBD1
J gene: TRBJ2-5
V gene: TRBV10-3
CDR3 DNA: TGTGCCACCGGGACAGGGTTAAGGGGTGACCAAGAGACCCAGTACTTC
CDR3 protein: CATGTGLRGDQETQYF

clone size: few
D gene: -
J gene: TRBJ1-1
V gene: TRBV7-9
CDR3 DNA: TGTGCCAGCCAGCGCGACACTGAAGCTTTCTTT
CDR3 protein: CASQRDTEAFF

clone size: few
D gene: -
J gene: TRBJ2-7
V gene: TRBV15
CDR3 DNA: TGTGCCACCAGCAGACCGGGGAGCTCCTACGAGCAGTACTTC
CDR3 protein: CATSRPGSSYEQYF

clone size: -
D gene: TRBD1
J gene: TRBJ1-2
V gene: TRBV10-2
CDR3 DNA: TGCGCCAGCACCCCGGGAACAGGGGTTGGCTACACCTTC
CDR3 protein: CASTPGTGVGYTF

clone size: -
D gene: -
J gene: TRBJ2-4
V gene: TRBV21-1
CDR3 DNA: TGTGCCAGCAGCAAAGCAGGACAGGCCCTAGCCAAAAACATTCAGTACTTC
CDR3 protein: CASSKAGQALAKNIQYF

clone size: few
D gene: TRBD1
J gene: TRBJ1-5
V gene: TRBV18
CDR3 DNA: TGTGCCAGCTCACTCGGACAGGCCGAGACCTGGCCCCAGCATTTT
CDR3 protein: CASSLGQAETWPQHF

clone size: -
D gene: -
J gene: TRBJ2-5
V gene: TRBV7-3
CDR3 DNA: TGTGCCAGCAGCCTAACTAGTAGAGAGACCCAGTACTTC
CDR3 protein: CASSLTSRETQYF

clone size: -
D gene: -
J gene: TRBJ2-1
V gene: TRBV24-1
CDR3 DNA: TGTGCCACCAGTGATGGCCGCAGAAGAAGCTACAATGAGCAGTTCTTC
CDR3 protein: CATSDGRRRSYNEQFF

clone size: -
D gene: -
J gene: TRBJ2-3
V gene: TRBV7-3
CDR3 DNA: TGTGCCAGCAGCTTAAACGGCGGGAGCACAGATACGCAGTATTTT
CDR3 protein: CASSLNGGSTDTQYF

clone size: -
D gene: TRBD2
J gene: TRBJ2-3
V gene: TRBV29-1
CDR3 DNA: TGCAGCCTAGGGGGGCTACTAGCGGGATCCACAGATACGCAGTATTTT
CDR3 protein: CSLGGLLAGSTDTQYF

clone size: -
D gene: -
J gene: TRBJ2-2
V gene: TRBV6-2/TRBV6-3
CDR3 DNA: TGTGCCAGCAGTTTCTATAACACCGGGGAGCTGTTTTTT
CDR3 protein: CASSFYNTGELFF

clone size: -
D gene: -
J gene: TRBJ1-1
V gene: TRBV6-2/TRBV6-3
CDR3 DNA: TGTGCCAGCAGTTACTTGGGACCAGGGACAGAAGCTTTCTTT
CDR3 protein: CASSYLGPGTEAFF

clone size: -
D gene: -
J gene: TRBJ2-2
V gene: TRBV5-6
CDR3 DNA: TGTGCCAGCAGCCAAGACAAGCCCGGGGAGCTGTTTTTT
CDR3 protein: CASSQDKPGELFF

clone size: few
D gene: -
J gene: TRBJ2-1
V gene: TRBV9
CDR3 DNA: TGTGCCAGCAGCGTAGGTGCTAGCTCCTACAATGAGCAGTTCTTC
CDR3 protein: CASSVGASSYNEQFF

clone size: -
D gene: TRBD2
J gene: TRBJ2-7
V gene: TRBV19
CDR3 DNA: TGTGCCAGTAGTATCGGGACTAGCGGGAGAAACTCCTACGAGCAGTACTTC
CDR3 protein: CASSIGTSGRNSYEQYF

clone size: once
D gene: TRBD2
J gene: TRBJ2-3
V gene: TRBV11-2
CDR3 DNA: TGTGCCAGCAGCCTACGACTAGCGGGTTACACAGATACGCAGTATTTT
CDR3 protein: CASSLRLAGYTDTQYF

clone size: -
D gene: TRBD1
J gene: TRBJ1-5
V gene: TRBV15
CDR3 DNA: TGTGCCACCAGCAGGCGGAGGACAGGGGGCCAATTTCAGCCCCAGCATTTT
CDR3 protein: CATSRRRTGGQFQPQHF

clone size: few
D gene: -
J gene: TRBJ2-7
V gene: TRBV7-9
CDR3 DNA: TGTGCCAGCAGCTTAGCCAGAACAGGGTTACACTTC
CDR3 protein: CASSLARTGLHF

clone size: -
D gene: -
J gene: TRBJ2-7
V gene: TRBV6-5
CDR3 DNA: TGTGCCAGCAGTCGCTCCCGACTAGGCTACGAGCAGTACTTC
CDR3 protein: CASSRSRLGYEQYF

clone size: -
D gene: TRBD2
J gene: TRBJ2-7
V gene: TRBV19
CDR3 DNA: TGTGCCAGTCGTTGGACTAGCGGGTCCTACGAGCAGTACTTC
CDR3 protein: CASRWTSGSYEQYF

clone size: -
D gene: TRBD2
J gene: TRBJ2-3
V gene: TRBV5-4
CDR3 DNA: TGTGCCAGCAGCTTTACTAGCGGCTCCTCAGATACGCAGTATTTT
CDR3 protein: CASSFTSGSSDTQYF